This T cell receptor beta chain is from a study of early T cells in non-severe SARS-CoV-2 infection. Looking at the study overall: Sequencing targeted bulk RNA from unsorted whole blood, leaving chains unpaired.

Tagging with unique molecular identifiers was applied to individual cDNA molecules. TCRdb independently ran MiXCR on the 5' RACE reads; one entry per CDR3 protein. Here the sample spans tens of thousands of distinct CDR3 sequences, 10% to 15% being singletons. The table lists this clonotype with many counts. After removal of 1 base from V and 12 bases from J, the junction contained 9 bases not matched to a gene. This CDR3 spans 14 amino acids. The germline gives CDR1 SGHTA, CDR2 FQGNSA. Sequenced here: whole blood, sampled at baseline. V and J are TRBV7-2 and TRBJ2-1, with 7 bases lining up with TRBD1. This clonotype was sampled from an adult who was a healthcare worker with PCR-confirmed SARS-CoV-2 infection or an uninfected control (not recorded which). The CDR3 spells CASSLGRTGERQFF. CDR3 DNA sequence: TGTGCCAGCAGCTTAGGTCGCACAGGGGAACGGCAGTTCTTC.